The 28 T cell receptor beta chains below come from one sample, sequenced in a study of T-cell memory formation after mild COVID-19. TCRdb called the 5' RACE reads again in MiXCR, with one record for every CDR3 protein. The sample has about 540,000 distinct CDR3 sequences, around 21% seen once; the top ten hold around 13%. Sample: PBMCs or a T cell subset sorted from them (not recorded which). These receptors were obtained from an adult woman who had mild COVID-19 (a few samples of this study predate the infection). Cell type and time point are not known.

The sample holds many counts of this clonotype. The rearrangement uses TRBV7-2 and TRBJ2-1, with 11 positions matching TRBD2. The CDR3 runs to 16 residues. Per the germline V gene, CDR1 is SGHTA and CDR2 is FQGNSA. Trimming removed 1 base from V and 7 bases from J; junction bases left unmatched: 6. CDR3: CASSLGLAGGLNEQFF. CDR3 coding DNA: TGTGCCAGCAGCTTAGGTCTAGCGGGAGGCTTGAATGAGCAGTTCTTC.

J is TRBJ2-3 and V is TRBV4-3; D is possibly TRBD1 (5 bases). The CDR3 length is 16 residues. From germline, CDR1 is LGHNA and CDR2 YSLEER. With 0 bases removed from V and 3 bases from J, the gap between germline ends came to 13 bases. The CDR3 DNA is TGCGCCAGCAGCCAAGATTCGGCAGGGTGGACAGATACGCAGTATTTT. Protein sequence: CASSQDSAGWTDTQYF.

The chain has TRBV18 and TRBJ1-2; 10 positions match TRBD1. The CDR3 spans 15 residues. Germline V CDR1 and CDR2: KGHSH, LQKENI. V dropped 0 bases and J dropped 4; count of bases not matched to a gene: 2. CDR3 in amino acids: CASSPPTGGSYGYTF. Written as DNA, the CDR3 is TGTGCCAGCTCACCACCGACAGGGGGCAGCTATGGCTACACCTTC.

This clonotype was detected only once. This chain joins TRBV7-6 and TRBJ2-7; D not resolved. Germline V gene data show CDR1 as SGHVS and CDR2 as FNYEAQ. V dropped 1 base and J dropped 0 bases, with 13 bases sitting between them. The CDR3 has 16 amino acids. CDR3 sequence reads: CASSLEGKVVSYEQYF. The CDR3, as DNA: TGTGCCAGCAGCTTAGAGGGTAAGGTCGTCTCCTACGAGCAGTACTTC.

This rearrangement joins TRBV12-3 or TRBV12-4 to TRBJ2-7; tentatively, D is TRBD2 (5 bases). Trimming took off 7 bases at V and 1 base at J, with 17 bases between the two ends. The CDR3 has 15 residues. The CDR3 here is CASTGRIGESYEQYF. CDR3 sequence (DNA): TGTGCCAGCACCGGGCGGATCGGGGAGTCCTACGAGCAGTACTTC.

V usage is TRBV3-1 and J usage is TRBJ2-7, with 9 bases fitting TRBD2. CDR3 length: 17 amino acids. Germline lookup yields CDR1 LGHDT and CDR2 YNNKEL (reference sequence). V gave up 1 base and J gave up 2 bases; unmatched junction bases: 9. CDR3 sequence (DNA): TGTGCCAGCAGCCAAGGCGTCCTAGCGGGGCGACCCTACGAGCAGTACTTC. Amino acid sequence: CASSQGVLAGRPYEQYF.

In this sample, this clonotype turned up a few times. In DNA form, the CDR3 reads TGTGCCAGCAGCTCCATGGGGTACGAGCAGTACTTC. Its protein product is CASSSMGYEQYF. J is TRBJ2-7 and V is TRBV7-9; the D is unclear. This CDR3 is built from 12 residues. Trimming stripped 4 bases from V and 4 bases from J, with 8 bases between. Germline assignment: CDR1 SEHNR and CDR2 FQNEAQ (reference sequence).

This clonotype came up a few times. V gene TRBV6-5 combines with J gene TRBJ2-3; no clear D. The CDR3 runs to 14 residues. Germline V gene data show CDR1 as MNHEY and CDR2 as SVGAGI. V lost 5 bases and J 5 bases, leaving 14 bases between the germline ends. The CDR3 loop reads CASSPYDGEDTQYF. The CDR3 DNA follows: TGTGCCAGCAGTCCGTACGATGGGGAAGATACGCAGTATTTT.

This clonotype was seen only a few times. The chain joins TRBV5-1 to TRBJ2-7; D possibly corresponds to TRBD1 (5 bases). V was shortened by 0 bases and J by 3 bases, with 13 bases between the two germline ends. Germline-derived CDR1 and CDR2 are SGHRS and YFSETQ. The CDR3 length is 15 residues. This CDR3 reads CASSLEGATDYEQYF. CDR3 nucleotides: TGCGCCAGCAGCTTGGAAGGGGCGACTGACTACGAGCAGTACTTC.

This clonotype was picked up a small number of times. The CDR3 is CASSFRPGQGLPNYGYTF. The CDR3 DNA reads as TGTGCCAGCAGCTTTCGACCGGGACAGGGACTTCCTAACTATGGCTACACCTTC. The chain is built from TRBV7-9 and TRBJ1-2, with 9 bases identical to TRBD1. V lost 3 bases and J lost 0; bases outside the gene matches: 11. The CDR3 has 18 amino acids. Per the germline V gene, CDR1 is SEHNR and CDR2 is FQNEAQ (reference sequence).

V usage is TRBV29-1 and J usage is TRBJ2-1; D is unresolved. The V end was cut by 3 bases, the J end by 5 bases, with 11 bases between. The CDR3 length is 13 residues. Germline-derived CDR1 and CDR2 are SQVTM and ANQGSEA. CDR3 amino acids: CSVEPGADNEQFF. CDR3 nucleotides: TGCAGCGTTGAGCCAGGAGCCGACAATGAGCAGTTCTTC.

The chain links TRBV7-9 to TRBJ1-1, with TRBD1 identical over 8 bases. V shed 3 bases and J 3 bases; nucleotides not matched to a gene: 3. The germline gives CDR1 SEHNR, CDR2 FQNEAQ (reference sequence). This CDR3 is 14 amino acids long. The CDR3 spells CASSFPGQDTEAFF. The DNA for the CDR3 is TGTGCCAGCAGCTTTCCGGGACAGGACACTGAAGCTTTCTTT.

This rearrangement joins TRBV28 to TRBJ2-7; D remains ambiguous. Germline CDR1 MDHEN, CDR2 SYDVKM. The CDR3 consists of 15 residues. V was cut by 7 bases and J by 0 bases, with 16 bases left in between. The CDR3 loop reads CASTSGRLHSYEQYF. The CDR3 coding sequence is TGTGCCAGCACCTCCGGAAGACTCCACTCCTACGAGCAGTACTTC.

The chain joins TRBV20-1 to TRBJ2-3; perhaps TRBD2 as D (6 bases). With 0 bases removed from V and 1 base from J, the gap between germline ends came to 11 bases. The CDR3 runs to 15 residues. CDR1 and CDR2 (germline): DFQATT, SNEGSKA (reference sequence). The CDR3 nucleotides are TGCAGTGCTAGAGATCATTCTAGCGGCACAGATACGCAGTATTTT. It yields the protein CSARDHSSGTDTQYF.

The genes are TRBV4-3 and TRBJ1-1; D may be TRBD1 (5 bases). The CDR3 loop spans 15 amino acids. The V end was cut by 3 bases, the J end by 0 bases, with 11 bases between. Looked up from germline, CDR1 is LGHNA and CDR2 is YSLEER. The CDR3 DNA follows: TGCGCCAGCAGCCATGACGACAGCATGAACACTGAAGCTTTCTTT. It codes for CASSHDDSMNTEAFF.

This chain joins TRBV19 and TRBJ2-5, with D perhaps matching TRBD1 (6 bases). There are 13 residues in the CDR3. V was trimmed by 9 bases and J by 2 bases, leaving 13 bases between them. Germline V lookup: CDR1 LNHDA, CDR2 SQIVND (reference sequence). This chain's CDR3 is CASSQTGQETQYF. In DNA form, the CDR3 reads TGTGCCAGCTCACAGACAGGACAAGAGACCCAGTACTTC.

This clonotype was detected only a few times. The CDR3 DNA follows: TGTGCCAGCAGTCCTCTCCTCCTTATTAGGGGGGGACCCACAGATACGCAGTATTTT. Amino acid sequence: CASSPLLLIRGGPTDTQYF. This chain links TRBV27 with TRBJ2-3; TRBD2 might be the D (7 bases). Per the germline V gene, CDR1 is MNHEY and CDR2 is SMNVEV (reference sequence). V lost 5 bases and J 2 bases, leaving 26 bases between the germline ends. The CDR3 is 19 amino acids.

This clonotype was observed a handful of times. The chain joins TRBV5-5 to TRBJ2-1; 16 bases are a match to TRBD2. The CDR3 covers 19 residues. J was trimmed by 9 bases and V by 0 bases; bases with no gene match: 12. The germline CDR1 and CDR2 sequences are SGHKS and YYEKEE (reference sequence). The CDR3 sequence is CASSLEGLAGGPKVSEQFF. Here the CDR3 DNA reads TGTGCCAGCAGCTTGGAGGGACTAGCGGGAGGGCCTAAAGTCAGTGAGCAGTTCTTC. Supplemented by reference TRBV5-5 and TRBJ2-1, the full variable domain reads DAGVTQSPTHLIKTRGQQVTLRCSPISGHKSVSWYQQVLGQGPQFIFQYYEKEERGRGNFPDRFSARQFPNYSSELNVNALLLGDSALYLCASSLEGLAGGPKVSEQFFGPGTRLTVL.

J is TRBJ1-1 and V is TRBV19; 10 positions match TRBD1. The germline gives CDR1 LNHDA, CDR2 SQIVND (reference sequence). The CDR3 has 16 amino acids. V was pared by 6 bases and J by 1 base, with 8 bases of the junction left unmatched. The CDR3 reads CASSARTGGWNTEAFF. CDR3 in DNA: TGTGCCAGTAGCGCCCGGACAGGGGGTTGGAACACTGAAGCTTTCTTT.

V is TRBV6-2 or TRBV6-3 and J is TRBJ2-1; D is unclear. Trimming cost V 6 bases and J 9 bases, with 9 bases left between them. Germline lookup yields CDR1 MNHEY and CDR2 SVGEGT. The CDR3 loop spans 11 amino acids. The CDR3 loop reads CASRQLREQFF. CDR3 nucleotide sequence: TGTGCCAGCAGACAACTCCGTGAGCAGTTCTTC.

The chain is built from TRBV20-1 and TRBJ2-7; no clear D. This CDR3 comprises 13 residues. Germline CDR1 reads DFQATT; CDR2 reads SNEGSKA (reference sequence). V was shortened by 0 bases and J by 0 bases, with 6 bases between the two germline ends. The CDR3 sequence is CSARDISSYEQYF. Written as DNA, the CDR3 is TGCAGTGCTAGAGATATAAGCTCCTACGAGCAGTACTTC.

This chain connects TRBV12-3 or TRBV12-4 to TRBJ1-5; TRBD1 might be the D (5 bases). The CDR3 is 15 residues long. Trimming cost V 7 bases and J 3 bases, with 16 bases left between them. The DNA of the CDR3 is TGTGCCAGCACCCAGGGTCTAACGGACAATCAGCCCCAGCATTTT. Amino acids: CASTQGLTDNQPQHF.

The rearrangement uses TRBV4-2 and TRBJ2-7; 8 bases are a match to TRBD1. V lost 4 bases to trimming and J lost 5 bases; unmatched junction nucleotides: 7. Germline lookup yields CDR1 LGHNA and CDR2 YNFKEQ. The CDR3 totals 14 residues. The CDR3 DNA reads as TGTGCCAGCAGCCTCGGACAGGGCTCGAACGAGCAGTACTTC. It encodes CASSLGQGSNEQYF.

The rearrangement joins TRBV27 to TRBJ1-2; no clear D gene. V was clipped by 6 bases and J by 5 bases, with 13 bases between them. This CDR3 is built from 13 residues. CDR1 and CDR2 from the germline V gene are MNHEY and SMNVEV (reference sequence). The CDR3 nucleotides read TGTGCCAGCAGACCCGCCAGTACTTATGGCTACACCTTC. Translating it yields CASRPASTYGYTF.

Here the CDR3 reads CASSPGLFETQYF. The CDR3 bases are TGTGCCAGCTCACCGGGATTATTTGAGACCCAGTACTTC. The chain joins TRBV18 to TRBJ2-5; D remains ambiguous. The length of the CDR3 is 13 residues. The V and J ends lost 3 bases and 5 bases respectively, with 10 bases between them. Germline values: CDR1 KGHSH, CDR2 LQKENI.

This chain connects TRBV6-5 to TRBJ1-1; the match to TRBD1 covers 8 bases. CDR1 MNHEY and CDR2 SVGAGI come from the germline V gene. V lost 5 bases and J lost 5; bases outside the gene matches: 10. The length of the CDR3 is 15 residues. CDR3 sequence: CASSARQGARTEAFF. DNA of the CDR3: TGTGCCAGCAGTGCGCGCCAGGGGGCACGTACTGAAGCTTTCTTT.

This clonotype was counted a few times. The rearrangement links TRBV6-6 to TRBJ1-4; D remains unclear. The CDR3 runs to 14 residues. V was cut by 7 bases and J by 2 bases, with 11 bases left in between. Germline-derived CDR1 and CDR2 are MNHNY and SVGAGI (reference sequence). The CDR3 DNA is TGTGCCAGCAAGATGGACGGGACTAATGAAAAACTGTTTTTT. Residues: CASKMDGTNEKLFF.

The genes are TRBV5-1 and TRBJ2-7; D perhaps matches TRBD1 (6 bases). Germline V gives CDR1 SGHRS, CDR2 YFSETQ. Trimming stripped 4 bases from V and 0 bases from J, with 14 bases between. The CDR3 sequence is 15 residues long. The CDR3 region is CASSALQGRSYEQYF. CDR3 coding DNA: TGCGCCAGCAGCGCCTTACAGGGCCGCTCCTACGAGCAGTACTTC. Combining the CDR3 with reference TRBV5-1 and TRBJ2-7 gives the whole variable domain KAGVTQTPRYLIKTRGQQVTLSCSPISGHRSVSWYQQTPGQGLQFLFEYFSETQRNKGNFPGRFSGRQFSNSRSEMNVSTLELGDSALYLCASSALQGRSYEQYFGPGTRLTVT.